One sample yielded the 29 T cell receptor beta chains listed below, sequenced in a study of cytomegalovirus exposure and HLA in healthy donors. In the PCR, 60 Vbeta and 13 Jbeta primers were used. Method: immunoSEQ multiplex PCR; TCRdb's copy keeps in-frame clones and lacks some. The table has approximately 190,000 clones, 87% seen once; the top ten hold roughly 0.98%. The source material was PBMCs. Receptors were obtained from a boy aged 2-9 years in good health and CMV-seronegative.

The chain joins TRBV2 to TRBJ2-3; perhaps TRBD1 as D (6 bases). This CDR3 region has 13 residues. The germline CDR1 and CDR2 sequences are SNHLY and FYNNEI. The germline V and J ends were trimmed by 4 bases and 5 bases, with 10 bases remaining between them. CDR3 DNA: TGTGCCAGCAGTGTGGGACACGGAGATACGCAGTATTTT. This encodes CASSVGHGDTQYF.

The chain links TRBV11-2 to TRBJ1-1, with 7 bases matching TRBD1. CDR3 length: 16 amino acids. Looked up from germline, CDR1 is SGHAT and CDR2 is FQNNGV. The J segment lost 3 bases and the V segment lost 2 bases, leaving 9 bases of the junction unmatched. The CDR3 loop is CASSLMAGTVDTEAFF. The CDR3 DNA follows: TGTGCCAGCAGCTTAATGGCCGGGACAGTAGACACTGAAGCTTTCTTT.

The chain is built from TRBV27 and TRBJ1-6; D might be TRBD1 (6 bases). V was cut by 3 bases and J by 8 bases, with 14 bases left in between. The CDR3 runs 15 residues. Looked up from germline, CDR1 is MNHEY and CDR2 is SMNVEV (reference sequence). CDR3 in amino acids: CASSFLTGRDSPLHF. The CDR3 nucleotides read TGTGCCAGCAGTTTCCTGACAGGAAGGGATTCACCCCTCCACTTT.

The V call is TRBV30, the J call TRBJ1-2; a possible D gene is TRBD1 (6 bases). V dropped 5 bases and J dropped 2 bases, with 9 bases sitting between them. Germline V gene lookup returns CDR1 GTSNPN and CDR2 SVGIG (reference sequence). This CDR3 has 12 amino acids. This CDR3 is CAWHQGNYGYTF. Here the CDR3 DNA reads TGTGCCTGGCACCAGGGGAACTATGGCTACACCTTC.

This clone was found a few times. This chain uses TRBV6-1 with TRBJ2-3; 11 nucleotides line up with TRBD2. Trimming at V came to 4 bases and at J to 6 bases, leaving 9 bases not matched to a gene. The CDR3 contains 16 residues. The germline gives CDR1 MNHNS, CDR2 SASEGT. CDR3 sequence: CASSALSSGRSDTQYF. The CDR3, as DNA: TGTGCCAGCAGTGCACTATCTAGCGGGAGGTCCGATACGCAGTATTTT.

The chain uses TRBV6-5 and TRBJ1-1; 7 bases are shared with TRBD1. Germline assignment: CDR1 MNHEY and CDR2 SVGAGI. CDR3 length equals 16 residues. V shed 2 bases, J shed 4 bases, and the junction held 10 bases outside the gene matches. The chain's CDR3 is CASSYQPSGGGTEAFF. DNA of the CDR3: TGTGCCAGCAGTTACCAACCCTCAGGGGGTGGCACTGAAGCTTTCTTT.

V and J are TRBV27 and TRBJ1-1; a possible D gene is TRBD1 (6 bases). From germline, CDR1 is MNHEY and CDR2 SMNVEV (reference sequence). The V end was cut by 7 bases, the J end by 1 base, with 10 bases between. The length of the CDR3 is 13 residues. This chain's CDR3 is CASNREWNTEAFF. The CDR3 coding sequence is TGTGCCAGCAACAGGGAGTGGAACACTGAAGCTTTCTTT.

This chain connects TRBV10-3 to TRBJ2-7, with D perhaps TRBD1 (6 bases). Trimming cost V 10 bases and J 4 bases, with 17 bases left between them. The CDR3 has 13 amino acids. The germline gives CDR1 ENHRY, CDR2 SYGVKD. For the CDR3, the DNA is TGTGCCACCGGGACAAACGTGATGTACGAGCAGTACTTC. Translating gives CATGTNVMYEQYF.

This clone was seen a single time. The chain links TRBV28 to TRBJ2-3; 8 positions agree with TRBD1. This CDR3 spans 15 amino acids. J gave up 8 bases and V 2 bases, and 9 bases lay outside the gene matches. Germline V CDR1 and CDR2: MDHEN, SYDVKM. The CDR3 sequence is CASSLRTGQGGTQYF. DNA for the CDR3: TGTGCCAGCAGTTTACGGACAGGGCAGGGTGGTACGCAGTATTTT.

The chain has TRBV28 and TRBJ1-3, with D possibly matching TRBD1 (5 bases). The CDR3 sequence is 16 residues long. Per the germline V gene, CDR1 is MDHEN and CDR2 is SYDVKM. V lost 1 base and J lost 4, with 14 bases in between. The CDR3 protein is CASSLFAGGSGNTIYF. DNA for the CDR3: TGTGCCAGCAGTTTATTCGCCGGGGGATCCGGAAACACCATATATTTT. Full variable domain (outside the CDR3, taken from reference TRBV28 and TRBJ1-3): DVKVTQSSRYLVKRTGEKVFLECVQDMDHENMFWYRQDPGLGLRLIYFSYDVKMKEKGDIPEGYSVSREKKERFSLILESASTNQTSMYLCASSLFAGGSGNTIYFGEGSWLTVV.

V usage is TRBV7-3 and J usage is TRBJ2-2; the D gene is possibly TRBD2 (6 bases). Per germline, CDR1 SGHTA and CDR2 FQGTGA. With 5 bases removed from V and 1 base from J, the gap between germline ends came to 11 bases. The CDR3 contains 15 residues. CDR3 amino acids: CASSPPGGNTGELFF. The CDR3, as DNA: TGTGCCAGCAGCCCTCCCGGGGGGAACACCGGGGAGCTGTTTTTT.

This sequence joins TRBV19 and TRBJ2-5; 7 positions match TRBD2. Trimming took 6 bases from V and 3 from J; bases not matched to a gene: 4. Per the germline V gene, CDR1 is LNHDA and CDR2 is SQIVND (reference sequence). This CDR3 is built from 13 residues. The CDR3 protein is CASRRLAEETQYF. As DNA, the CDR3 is TGTGCCAGTAGGAGACTAGCAGAAGAGACCCAGTACTTC.

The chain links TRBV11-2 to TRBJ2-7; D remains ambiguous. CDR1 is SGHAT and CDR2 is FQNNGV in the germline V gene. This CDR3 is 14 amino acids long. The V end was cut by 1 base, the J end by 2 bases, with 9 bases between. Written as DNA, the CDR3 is TGTGCCAGCAGCTTAGGGGCACGGACCTACGAGCAGTACTTC. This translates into CASSLGARTYEQYF. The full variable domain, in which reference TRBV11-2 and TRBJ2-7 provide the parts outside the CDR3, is EAGVAQSPRYKIIEKRQSVAFWCNPISGHATLYWYQQILGQGPKLLIQFQNNGVVDDSQLPKDRFSAERLKGVDSTLKIQPAKLEDSAVYLCASSLGARTYEQYFGPGTRLTVT.

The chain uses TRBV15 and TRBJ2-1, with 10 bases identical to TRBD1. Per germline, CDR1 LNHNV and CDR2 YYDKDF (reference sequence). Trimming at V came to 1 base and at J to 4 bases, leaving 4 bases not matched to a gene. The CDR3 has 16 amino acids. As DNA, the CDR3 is TGTGCCACCAGCAGAGGACAGGGACAGGGGTACAATGAGCAGTTCTTC. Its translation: CATSRGQGQGYNEQFF. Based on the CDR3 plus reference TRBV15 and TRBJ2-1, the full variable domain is DAMVIQNPRYQVTQFGKPVTLSCSQTLNHNVMYWYQQKSSQAPKLLFHYYDKDFNNEADTPDNFQSRRPNTSFCFLDIRSPGLGDTAMYLCATSRGQGQGYNEQFFGPGTRLTVL.

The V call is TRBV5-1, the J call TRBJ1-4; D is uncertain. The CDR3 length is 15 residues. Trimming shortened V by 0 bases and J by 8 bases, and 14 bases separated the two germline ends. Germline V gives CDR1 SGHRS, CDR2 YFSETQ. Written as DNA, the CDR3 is TGCGCCAGCAGCTTGGTCGGGGATTCGAGAGAAAAACTGTTTTTT. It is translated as CASSLVGDSREKLFF.

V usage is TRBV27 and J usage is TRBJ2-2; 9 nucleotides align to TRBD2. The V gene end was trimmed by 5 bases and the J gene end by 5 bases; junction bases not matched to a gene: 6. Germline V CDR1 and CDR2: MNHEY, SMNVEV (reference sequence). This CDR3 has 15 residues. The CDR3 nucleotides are TGTGCCAGCAGTGAAAGCGGGAGGTGGACCGGGGAGCTGTTTTTT. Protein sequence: CASSESGRWTGELFF.

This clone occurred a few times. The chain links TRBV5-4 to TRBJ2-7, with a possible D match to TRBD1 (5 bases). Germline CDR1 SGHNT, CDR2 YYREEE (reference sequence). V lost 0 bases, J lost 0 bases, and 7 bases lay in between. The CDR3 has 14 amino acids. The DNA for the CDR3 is TGTGCCAGCAGCTTGGAACAGGCCTCCTACGAGCAGTACTTC. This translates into CASSLEQASYEQYF. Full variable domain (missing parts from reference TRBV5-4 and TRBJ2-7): ETGVTQSPTHLIKTRGQQVTLRCSSQSGHNTVSWYQQALGQGPQFIFQYYREEENGRGNFPPRFSGLQFPNYSSELNVNALELDDSALYLCASSLEQASYEQYFGPGTRLTVT.

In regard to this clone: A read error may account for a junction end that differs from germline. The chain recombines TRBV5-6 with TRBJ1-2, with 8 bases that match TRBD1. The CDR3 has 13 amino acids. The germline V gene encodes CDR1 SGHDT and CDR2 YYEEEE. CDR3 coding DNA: TGTGCCAGCAGATTGGACAGGGCGTATGGCTACACCTTC. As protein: CASRLDRAYGYTF.

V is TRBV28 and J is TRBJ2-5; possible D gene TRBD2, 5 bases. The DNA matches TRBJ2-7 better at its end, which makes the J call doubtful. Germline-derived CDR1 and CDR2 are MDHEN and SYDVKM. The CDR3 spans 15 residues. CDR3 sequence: CASSLPAGLSYEQYF. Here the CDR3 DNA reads TGTGCCAGCAGTCTCCCGGCCGGACTCTCCTACGAGCAGTACTTC.

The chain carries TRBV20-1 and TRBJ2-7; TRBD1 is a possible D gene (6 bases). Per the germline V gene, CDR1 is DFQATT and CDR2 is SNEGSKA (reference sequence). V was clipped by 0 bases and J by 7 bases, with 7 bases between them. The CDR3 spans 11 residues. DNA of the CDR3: TGCAGTGCTAGAGATCAGGGGGAGCAGTACTTC. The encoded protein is CSARDQGEQYF.

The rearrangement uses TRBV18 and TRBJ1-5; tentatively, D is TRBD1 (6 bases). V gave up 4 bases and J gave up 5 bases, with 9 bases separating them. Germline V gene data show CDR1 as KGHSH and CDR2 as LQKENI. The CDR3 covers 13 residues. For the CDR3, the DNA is TGTGCCAGCTCACAGGGGGGGGATCAGCCCCAGCATTTT. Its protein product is CASSQGGDQPQHF.

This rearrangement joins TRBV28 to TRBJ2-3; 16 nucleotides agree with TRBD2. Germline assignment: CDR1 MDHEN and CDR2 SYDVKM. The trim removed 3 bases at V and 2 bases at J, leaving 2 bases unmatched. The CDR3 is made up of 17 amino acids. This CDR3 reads CASSLGLAGGPTDTQYF. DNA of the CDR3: TGTGCCAGCAGTTTGGGACTAGCGGGAGGGCCCACAGATACGCAGTATTTT.

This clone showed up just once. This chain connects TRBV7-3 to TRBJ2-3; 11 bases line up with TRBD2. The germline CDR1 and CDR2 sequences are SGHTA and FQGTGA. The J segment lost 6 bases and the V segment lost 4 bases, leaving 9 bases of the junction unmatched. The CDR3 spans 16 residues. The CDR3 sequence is CASSWGSGGAGDTQYF. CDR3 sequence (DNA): TGTGCCAGCAGCTGGGGTAGCGGGGGGGCGGGGGATACGCAGTATTTT.

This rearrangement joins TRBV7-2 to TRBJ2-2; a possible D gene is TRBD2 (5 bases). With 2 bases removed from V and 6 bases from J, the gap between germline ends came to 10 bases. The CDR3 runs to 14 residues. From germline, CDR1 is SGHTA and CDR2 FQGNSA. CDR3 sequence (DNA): TGTGCCAGCAGCTTAATTGGAGGACCCGGGGAGCTGTTTTTT. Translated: CASSLIGGPGELFF.

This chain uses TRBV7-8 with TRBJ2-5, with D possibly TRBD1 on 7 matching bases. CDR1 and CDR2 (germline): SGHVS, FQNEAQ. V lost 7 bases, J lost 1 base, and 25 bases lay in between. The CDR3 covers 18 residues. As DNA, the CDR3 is TGTGCCAGCACCTTCCATGACAGGGACTCCACTACCCAAGAGACCCAGTACTTC. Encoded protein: CASTFHDRDSTTQETQYF.

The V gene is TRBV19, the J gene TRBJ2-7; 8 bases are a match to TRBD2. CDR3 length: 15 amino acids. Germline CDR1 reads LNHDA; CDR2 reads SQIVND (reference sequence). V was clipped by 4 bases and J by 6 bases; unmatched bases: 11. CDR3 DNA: TGTGCCAGTAGTACCGTGCCGGGACTAGGGATCGAGCAGTACTTC. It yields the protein CASSTVPGLGIEQYF.

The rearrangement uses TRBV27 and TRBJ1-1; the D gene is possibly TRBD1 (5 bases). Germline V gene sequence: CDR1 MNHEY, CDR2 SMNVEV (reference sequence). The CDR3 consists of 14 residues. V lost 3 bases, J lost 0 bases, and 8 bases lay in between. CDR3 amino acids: CASSFRQLNTEAFF. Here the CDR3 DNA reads TGTGCCAGCAGTTTTCGACAGCTGAACACTGAAGCTTTCTTT.

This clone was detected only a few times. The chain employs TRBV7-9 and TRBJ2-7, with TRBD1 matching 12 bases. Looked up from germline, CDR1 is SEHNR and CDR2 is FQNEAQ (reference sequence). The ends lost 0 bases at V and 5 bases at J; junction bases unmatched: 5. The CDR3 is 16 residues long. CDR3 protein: CASSLAQGQGAHEQYF. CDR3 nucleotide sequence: TGTGCCAGCAGCTTAGCGCAGGGACAGGGGGCTCACGAGCAGTACTTC. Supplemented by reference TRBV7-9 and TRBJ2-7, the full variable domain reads DTGVSQNPRHKITKRGQNVTFRCDPISEHNRLYWYRQTLGQGPEFLTYFQNEAQLEKSRLLSDRFSAERPKGSFSTLEIQRTEQGDSAMYLCASSLAQGQGAHEQYFGPGTRLTVT.

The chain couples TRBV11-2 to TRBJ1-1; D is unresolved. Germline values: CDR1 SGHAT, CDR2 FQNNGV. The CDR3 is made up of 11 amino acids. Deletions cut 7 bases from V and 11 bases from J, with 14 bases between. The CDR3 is CASKSPGRAFF. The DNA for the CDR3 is TGTGCCAGCAAATCGCCGGGAAGGGCTTTCTTT.